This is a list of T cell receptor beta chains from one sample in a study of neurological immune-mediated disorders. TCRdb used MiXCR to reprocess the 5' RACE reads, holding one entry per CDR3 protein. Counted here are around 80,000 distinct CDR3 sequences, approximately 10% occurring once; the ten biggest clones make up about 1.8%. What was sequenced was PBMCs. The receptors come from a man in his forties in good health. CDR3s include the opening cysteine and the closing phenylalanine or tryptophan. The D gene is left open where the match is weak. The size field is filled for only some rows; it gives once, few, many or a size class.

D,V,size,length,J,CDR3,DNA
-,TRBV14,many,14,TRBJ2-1,CASSQDEGYNEQFF,TGTGCCAGCAGCCAAGACGAGGGGTACAATGAGCAGTTCTTC
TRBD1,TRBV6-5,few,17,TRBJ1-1,CASSYSEGAHFGGEAFF,TGTGCCAGCAGTTACTCGGAGGGGGCTCACTTTGGCGGTGAAGCTTTCTTT
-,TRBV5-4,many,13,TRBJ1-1,CASSDAENTEAFF,TGTGCCAGCAGCGACGCCGAGAACACTGAAGCTTTCTTT
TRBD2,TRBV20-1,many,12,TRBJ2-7,CSVGTTSYEQYF,TGCAGTGTCGGGACTACCAGCTACGAGCAGTACTTC
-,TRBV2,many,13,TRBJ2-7,CASRRGGSYEQYF,TGTGCCAGCAGGAGGGGTGGAAGCTACGAGCAGTACTTC
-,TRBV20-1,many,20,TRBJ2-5,CSATRIVGGRSMGGQETQYF,TGCAGTGCTACCCGTATCGTGGGTGGCCGCTCGATGGGGGGCCAAGAGACCCAGTACTTC
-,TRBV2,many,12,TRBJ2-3,CASTQGQDTQYF,TGTGCCAGCACCCAAGGGCAAGATACGCAGTATTTT
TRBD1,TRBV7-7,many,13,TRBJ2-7,CASYSPGQPEQYF,TGTGCCAGCTATTCTCCGGGACAGCCCGAGCAGTACTTC
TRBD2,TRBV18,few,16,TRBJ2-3,CASSPTSGGRTDTQYF,TGTGCCAGCTCACCAACCAGCGGGGGCCGCACAGATACGCAGTATTTT
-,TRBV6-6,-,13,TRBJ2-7,CASWGRSSYDQYF,TGTGCCAGCTGGGGCCGATCATCCTACGATCAGTACTTC
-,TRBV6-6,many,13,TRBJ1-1,CASSPMGNTEAFF,TGTGCCAGCAGTCCGATGGGGAACACTGAAGCTTTCTTT
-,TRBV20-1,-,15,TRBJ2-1,CSASEISLSYNEQFF,TGCAGTGCTAGTGAGATCAGTTTATCCTACAATGAGCAGTTCTTC
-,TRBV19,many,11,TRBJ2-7,CASSRGQEQYF,TGTGCCAGTAGTAGAGGACAGGAGCAGTACTTC
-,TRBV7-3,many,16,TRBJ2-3,CASSFFQAASTDTQYF,TGTGCCAGCAGCTTTTTCCAGGCCGCTAGCACAGATACGCAGTATTTT
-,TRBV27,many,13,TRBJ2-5,CASSFSGEETQYF,TGTGCCAGCAGTTTCTCCGGAGAAGAGACCCAGTACTTC
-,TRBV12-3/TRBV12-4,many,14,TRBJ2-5,CASSFLRGQETQYF,TGTGCCAGCAGTTTCTTACGGGGTCAAGAGACCCAGTACTTC
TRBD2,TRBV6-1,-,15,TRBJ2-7,CASSDRTSGSSEQYF,TGTGCCAGCAGTGATCGGACTAGCGGGAGCTCCGAGCAGTACTTC
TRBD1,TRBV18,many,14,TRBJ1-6,CASSTGTGNSPLHF,TGTGCCAGCTCAACCGGGACAGGGAATTCACCCCTCCACTTT
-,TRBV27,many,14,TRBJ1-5,CASKYRGSNQPQHF,TGTGCCAGCAAGTATAGGGGGAGCAATCAGCCCCAGCATTTT
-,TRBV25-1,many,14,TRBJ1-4,CASSARATNEKLFF,TGTGCCAGCAGTGCCAGAGCAACTAATGAAAAACTGTTTTTT
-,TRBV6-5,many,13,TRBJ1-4,CASSPVEPKKLFF,TGTGCCAGCAGTCCCGTGGAACCGAAAAAACTGTTTTTT
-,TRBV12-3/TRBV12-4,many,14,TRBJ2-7,CASSLGGVPYEQYF,TGTGCCAGCAGTTTAGGGGGGGTCCCCTACGAGCAGTACTTC
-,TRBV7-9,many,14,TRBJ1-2,CASSGWDPGYGYTF,TGTGCCAGCAGCGGTTGGGACCCCGGCTATGGCTACACCTTC
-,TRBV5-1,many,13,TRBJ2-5,CASADPGGETQYF,TGCGCCAGCGCCGACCCGGGCGGGGAGACCCAGTACTTC
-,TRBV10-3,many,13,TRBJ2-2,CAISGAGEGELFF,TGTGCCATCAGTGGAGCCGGGGAGGGGGAGCTGTTTTTT
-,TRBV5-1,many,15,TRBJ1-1,CASSLVWERWTEAFF,TGCGCCAGCAGCTTGGTATGGGAGCGGTGGACTGAAGCTTTCTTT
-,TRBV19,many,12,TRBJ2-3,CASSRPTDTQYF,TGTGCCAGTAGCCGTCCCACAGATACGCAGTATTTT
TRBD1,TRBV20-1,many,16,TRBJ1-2,CSARDGSDRVDYGYTF,TGCAGTGCTAGAGATGGTTCTGACAGGGTAGACTATGGCTACACCTTC
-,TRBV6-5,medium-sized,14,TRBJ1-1,CASSLGGGNTEAFF,TGTGCCAGCAGCTTAGGGGGAGGGAACACTGAAGCTTTCTTT
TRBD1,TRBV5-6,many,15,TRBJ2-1,CASSLAGQAYNEQFF,TGTGCCAGCAGCTTGGCGGGACAGGCATACAATGAGCAGTTCTTC
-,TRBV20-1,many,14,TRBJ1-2,CSARRMGASYGYTF,TGCAGTGCTAGGAGAATGGGGGCAAGCTATGGCTACACCTTC
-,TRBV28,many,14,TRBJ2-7,CASSLTNGRDEQYF,TGTGCCAGCAGTCTCACAAATGGCCGAGACGAGCAGTACTTC
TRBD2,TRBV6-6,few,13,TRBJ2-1,CASSSGLDNEQFF,TGTGCCAGCAGCTCGGGACTAGACAATGAGCAGTTCTTC
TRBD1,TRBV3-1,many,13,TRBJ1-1,CASSRQGGTEAFF,TGTGCCAGCAGCCGACAGGGAGGTACTGAAGCTTTCTTT
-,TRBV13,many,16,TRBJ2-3,CASSVRGSFDSDTQYF,TGTGCCAGCAGCGTGCGAGGGAGCTTTGATTCAGATACGCAGTATTTT
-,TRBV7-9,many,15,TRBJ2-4,CASSLAEGKVNIQYF,TGTGCCAGCAGCTTAGCTGAGGGGAAGGTTAACATTCAGTACTTC
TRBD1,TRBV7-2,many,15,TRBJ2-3,CASKPGGKTGQGQYF,TGTGCCAGCAAACCGGGGGGAAAGACGGGACAGGGGCAGTATTTT
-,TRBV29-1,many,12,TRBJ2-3,CSVRPSTDTQYF,TGCAGCGTTCGGCCCAGCACAGATACGCAGTATTTT
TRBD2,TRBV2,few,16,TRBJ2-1,CASRASSGGGYNEQFF,TGTGCCAGCAGAGCCTCAAGCGGGGGGGGATACAATGAGCAGTTCTTC
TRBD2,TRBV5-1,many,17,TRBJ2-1,CASSLSPLTSGSNEQFF,TGCGCCAGCAGCTTGTCCCCCTTGACTAGCGGGAGCAATGAGCAGTTCTTC
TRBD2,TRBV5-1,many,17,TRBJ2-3,CASSLGLAGDPTDTQYF,TGCGCCAGCAGCTTAGGACTAGCGGGGGATCCCACAGATACGCAGTATTTT
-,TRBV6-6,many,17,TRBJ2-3,CASSYTTPGTPGYTQYF,TGTGCCAGCAGTTATACGACCCCCGGGACCCCAGGGTATACGCAGTATTTT
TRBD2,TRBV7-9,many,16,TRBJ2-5,CASSPWTSGSKETQYF,TGTGCCAGCAGCCCATGGACTAGCGGGTCTAAAGAGACCCAGTACTTC
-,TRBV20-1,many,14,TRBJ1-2,CSAREIGRDYGYTF,TGCAGTGCTAGAGAAATAGGGCGGGACTATGGCTACACCTTC
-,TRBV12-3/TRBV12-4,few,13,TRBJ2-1,CASSLSQANEQFF,TGTGCCAGCAGTTTGAGCCAGGCAAATGAGCAGTTCTTC
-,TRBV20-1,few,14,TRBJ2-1,CSAILAGLYNEQFF,TGCAGTGCTATTCTGGCGGGCCTCTACAATGAGCAGTTCTTC
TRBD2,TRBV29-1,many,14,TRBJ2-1,CSVSLAGAPREQFF,TGCAGCGTATCACTAGCGGGGGCCCCAAGGGAGCAGTTCTTC
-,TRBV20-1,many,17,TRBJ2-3,CSASYRESFSSTDTQYF,TGCAGTGCTAGTTACAGGGAGTCCTTCTCTAGCACAGATACGCAGTATTTT
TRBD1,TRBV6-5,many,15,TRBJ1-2,CASSPRDRALYGYTF,TGTGCCAGCAGTCCCCGGGACAGGGCACTCTATGGCTACACCTTC
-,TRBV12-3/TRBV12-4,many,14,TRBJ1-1,CASSPGGRTTEAFF,TGTGCCAGCAGTCCTGGGGGGAGGACCACTGAAGCTTTCTTT
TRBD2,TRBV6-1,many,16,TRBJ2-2,CASSDTSGSNTGELFF,TGTGCCAGCAGTGATACTAGCGGGTCGAACACCGGGGAGCTGTTTTTT
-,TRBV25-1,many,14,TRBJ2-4,CASSDPSAKNIQYF,TGTGCCAGCAGTGACCCATCAGCCAAAAACATTCAGTACTTC
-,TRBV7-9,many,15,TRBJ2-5,CASSGRDTAGETQYF,TGTGCCAGCAGCGGCCGGGACACCGCTGGGGAGACCCAGTACTTC